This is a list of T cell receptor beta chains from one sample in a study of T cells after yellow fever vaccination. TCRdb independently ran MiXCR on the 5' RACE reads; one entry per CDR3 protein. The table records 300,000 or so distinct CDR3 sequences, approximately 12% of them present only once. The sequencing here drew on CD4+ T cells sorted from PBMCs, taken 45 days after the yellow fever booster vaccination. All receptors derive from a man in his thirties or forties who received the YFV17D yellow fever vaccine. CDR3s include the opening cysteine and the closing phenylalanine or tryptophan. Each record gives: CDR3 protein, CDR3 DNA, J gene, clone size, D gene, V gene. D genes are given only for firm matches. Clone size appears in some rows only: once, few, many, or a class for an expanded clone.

CDR3aa: CASSPRHVRSSGSWEQFF
CDR3nt: TGTGCCAGCAGCCCCCGACACGTCAGGAGTAGCGGGAGTTGGGAGCAGTTCTTC
j_gene: TRBJ2-1
abundance: NA
d_gene: TRBD2
v_gene: TRBV11-2

CDR3aa: CSATRTGGGEKLFF
CDR3nt: TGCAGTGCCACCCGGACAGGAGGCGGTGAAAAACTGTTTTTT
j_gene: TRBJ1-4
abundance: NA
d_gene: TRBD1
v_gene: TRBV20-1

CDR3aa: CASSLVQHNQPQHF
CDR3nt: TGTGCCAGCAGCTTAGTGCAGCACAATCAGCCCCAGCATTTT
j_gene: TRBJ1-5
abundance: few
d_gene: NA
v_gene: TRBV7-2

CDR3aa: CASSLDVLNEQFF
CDR3nt: TGTGCCAGCAGCTTAGATGTTCTGAATGAGCAGTTCTTC
j_gene: TRBJ2-1
abundance: few
d_gene: NA
v_gene: TRBV11-3

CDR3aa: CSAPPTSGRTNSYNEQFF
CDR3nt: TGCAGTGCTCCCCCGACTAGCGGGAGGACAAACTCCTACAATGAGCAGTTCTTC
j_gene: TRBJ2-1
abundance: many
d_gene: TRBD2
v_gene: TRBV20-1

CDR3aa: CASSGLLGQGETQYF
CDR3nt: TGTGCCAGCAGTGGGCTTCTCGGACAGGGAGAGACCCAGTACTTC
j_gene: TRBJ2-5
abundance: NA
d_gene: TRBD1
v_gene: TRBV25-1

CDR3aa: CASSPDGQTSSYNEQFF
CDR3nt: TGTGCCAGCAGCCCAGATGGACAGACTAGCTCCTACAATGAGCAGTTCTTC
j_gene: TRBJ2-1
abundance: few
d_gene: NA
v_gene: TRBV7-2

CDR3aa: CASSPTAGVEQYF
CDR3nt: TGTGCCAGCAGCCCCACGGCGGGAGTCGAGCAGTACTTC
j_gene: TRBJ2-7
abundance: NA
d_gene: TRBD2
v_gene: TRBV9

CDR3aa: CASSDGGGGAYNEQFF
CDR3nt: TGTGCCAGCAGTGACGGGGGAGGGGGGGCGTACAATGAGCAGTTCTTC
j_gene: TRBJ2-1
abundance: few
d_gene: NA
v_gene: TRBV2

CDR3aa: CASSFPRQGFGTDTQYF
CDR3nt: TGCGCCAGCAGCTTTCCGCGACAGGGGTTTGGGACAGATACGCAGTATTTT
j_gene: TRBJ2-3
abundance: few
d_gene: TRBD1
v_gene: TRBV5-1

CDR3aa: CASSLASGGANVLTF
CDR3nt: TGCGCCAGCAGCTTGGCCTCGGGCGGGGCCAACGTCCTGACTTTC
j_gene: TRBJ2-6
abundance: few
d_gene: NA
v_gene: TRBV5-1

CDR3aa: CASSLGGTATYEQYF
CDR3nt: TGCGCCAGCAGCTTGGGGGGGACAGCTACCTACGAGCAGTACTTC
j_gene: TRBJ2-7
abundance: NA
d_gene: TRBD1
v_gene: TRBV5-1

CDR3aa: CSASGVQGVKNIQYF
CDR3nt: TGCAGTGCTAGTGGAGTCCAGGGGGTCAAAAACATTCAGTACTTC
j_gene: TRBJ2-4
abundance: NA
d_gene: TRBD1
v_gene: TRBV20-1